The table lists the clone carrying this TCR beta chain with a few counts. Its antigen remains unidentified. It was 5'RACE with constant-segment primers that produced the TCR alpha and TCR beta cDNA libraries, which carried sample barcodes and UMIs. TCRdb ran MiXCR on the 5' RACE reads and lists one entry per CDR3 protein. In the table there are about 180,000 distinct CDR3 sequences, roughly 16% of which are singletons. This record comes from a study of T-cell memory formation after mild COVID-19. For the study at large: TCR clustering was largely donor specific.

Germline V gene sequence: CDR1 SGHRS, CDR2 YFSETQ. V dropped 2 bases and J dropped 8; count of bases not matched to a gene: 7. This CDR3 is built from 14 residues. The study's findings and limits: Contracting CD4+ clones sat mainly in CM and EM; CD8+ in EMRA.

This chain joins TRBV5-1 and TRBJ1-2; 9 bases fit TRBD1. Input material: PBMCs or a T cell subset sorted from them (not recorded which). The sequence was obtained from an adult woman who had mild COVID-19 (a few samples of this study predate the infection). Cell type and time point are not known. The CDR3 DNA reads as TGCGCCAGCAGCTTATCCGGGACAGGGAAAGGCTACACCTTC. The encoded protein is CASSLSGTGKGYTF. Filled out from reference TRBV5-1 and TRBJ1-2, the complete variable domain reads KAGVTQTPRYLIKTRGQQVTLSCSPISGHRSVSWYQQTPGQGLQFLFEYFSETQRNKGNFPGRFSGRQFSNSRSEMNVSTLELGDSALYLCASSLSGTGKGYTFGSGTRLTVV.